This paragraph reports one T cell receptor beta chain. Some clones are missing from TCRdb's copy, which holds only in-frame ones; the method was immunoSEQ multiplex PCR. The repertoire holds hundreds of thousands of clones, with approximately 85% as singletons. V gave up 6 bases and J gave up 0 bases, with 10 bases separating them. This CDR3 region has 14 residues. Germline V gene sequence: CDR1 SNHLY, CDR2 FYNNEI. The source of the sample is a study of shared T cell receptors in the human thymus. A further study also used this sample, focusing on human thymus T cells. This second report adds: Thymic resections from corrective heart surgery supplied the tissue. Across thymic and blood repertoires, the usage of V and J genes appeared to be biased. Related research found strongly overlapping thymic repertoires in unrelated individuals.

The chain combines TRBV2 with TRBJ2-3; no clear D. The TCR comes from a girl under three years old with a congenital heart defect. The sequencing sample was made of thymocytes. The chain's CDR3 is CASSSTSSTDTQYF. The CDR3 nucleotides read TGTGCCAGCAGCAGTACATCAAGCACAGATACGCAGTATTTT.